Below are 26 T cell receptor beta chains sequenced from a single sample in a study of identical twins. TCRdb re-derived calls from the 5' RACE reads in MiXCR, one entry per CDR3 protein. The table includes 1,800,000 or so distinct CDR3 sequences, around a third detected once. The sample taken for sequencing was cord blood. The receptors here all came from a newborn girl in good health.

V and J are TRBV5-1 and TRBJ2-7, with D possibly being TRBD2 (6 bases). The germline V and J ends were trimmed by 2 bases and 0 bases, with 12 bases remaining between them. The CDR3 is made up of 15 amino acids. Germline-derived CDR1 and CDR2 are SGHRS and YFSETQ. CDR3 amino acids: CASSFSGGTSYEQYF. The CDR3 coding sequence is TGCGCCAGCAGCTTCTCAGGCGGGACCTCCTACGAGCAGTACTTC.

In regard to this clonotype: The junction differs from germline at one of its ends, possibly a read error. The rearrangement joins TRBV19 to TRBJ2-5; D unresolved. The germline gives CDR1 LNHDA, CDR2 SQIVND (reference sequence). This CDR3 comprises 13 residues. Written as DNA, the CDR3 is TGTGCCAGTAGTACGATTATCCAAGGGACCCAGTACTTC. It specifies CASSTIIQGTQYF.

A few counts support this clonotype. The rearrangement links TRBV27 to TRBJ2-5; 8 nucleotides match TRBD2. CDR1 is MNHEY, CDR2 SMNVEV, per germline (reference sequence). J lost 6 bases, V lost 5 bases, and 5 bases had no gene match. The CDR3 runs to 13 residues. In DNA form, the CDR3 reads TGTGCCAGCAGTACTTTAGCGGGAAAGACCCAGTACTTC. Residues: CASSTLAGKTQYF.

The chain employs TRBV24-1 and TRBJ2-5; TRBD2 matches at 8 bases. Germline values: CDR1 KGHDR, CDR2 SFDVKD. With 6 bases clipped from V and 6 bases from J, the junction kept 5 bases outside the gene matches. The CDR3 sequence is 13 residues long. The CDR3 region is CATSRSGSKTQYF. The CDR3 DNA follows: TGTGCCACCAGTAGGAGCGGGAGTAAGACCCAGTACTTC.

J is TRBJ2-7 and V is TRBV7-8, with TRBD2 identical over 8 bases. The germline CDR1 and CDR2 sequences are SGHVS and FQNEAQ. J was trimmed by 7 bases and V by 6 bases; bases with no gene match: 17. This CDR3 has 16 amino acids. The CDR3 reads CASRENRGRTYNEQYF. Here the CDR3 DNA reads TGTGCCAGCAGGGAGAACCGCGGGAGGACCTACAATGAGCAGTACTTC.

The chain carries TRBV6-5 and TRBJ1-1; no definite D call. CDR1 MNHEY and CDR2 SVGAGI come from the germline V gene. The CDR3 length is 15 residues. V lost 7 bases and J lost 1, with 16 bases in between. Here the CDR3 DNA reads TGTGCCAGCACCTTACAGCGAATGACGAACACTGAAGCTTTCTTT. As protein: CASTLQRMTNTEAFF.

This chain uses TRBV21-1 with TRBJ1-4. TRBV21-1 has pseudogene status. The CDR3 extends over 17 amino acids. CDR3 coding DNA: TGTGCCAGCAGAAGGCGGGCCTCAAACCAGGCTAATGAAAAACTGTTTTTT. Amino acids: CASRRRASNQANEKLFF.

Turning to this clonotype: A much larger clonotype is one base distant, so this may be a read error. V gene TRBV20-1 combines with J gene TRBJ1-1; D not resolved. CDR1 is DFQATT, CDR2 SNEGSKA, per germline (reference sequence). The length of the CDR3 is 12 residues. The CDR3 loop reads CSARGGGTVAFF. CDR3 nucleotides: TGCAGTGCTAGAGGGGGAGGCACTGTAGCTTTCTTT.

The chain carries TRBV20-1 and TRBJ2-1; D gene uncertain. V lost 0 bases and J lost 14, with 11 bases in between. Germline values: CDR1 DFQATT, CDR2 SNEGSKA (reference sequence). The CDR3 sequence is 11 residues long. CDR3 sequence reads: CSARDRVGEFF. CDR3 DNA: TGCAGTGCTAGAGATCGGGTTGGGGAGTTCTTC.

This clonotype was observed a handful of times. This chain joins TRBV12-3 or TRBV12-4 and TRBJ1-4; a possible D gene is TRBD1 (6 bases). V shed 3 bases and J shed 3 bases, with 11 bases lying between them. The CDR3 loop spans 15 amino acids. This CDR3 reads CASSFGGAPNEKLFF. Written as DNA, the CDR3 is TGTGCCAGCAGTTTTGGGGGGGCCCCTAATGAAAAACTGTTTTTT.

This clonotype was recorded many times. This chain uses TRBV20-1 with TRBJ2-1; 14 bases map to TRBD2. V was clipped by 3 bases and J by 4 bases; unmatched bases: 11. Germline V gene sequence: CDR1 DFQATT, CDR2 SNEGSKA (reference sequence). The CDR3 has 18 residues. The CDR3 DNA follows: TGCAGTGCTAGTGAGACTAGCGGGAGGGTCCCCTTTTACAATGAGCAGTTCTTC. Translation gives CSASETSGRVPFYNEQFF.

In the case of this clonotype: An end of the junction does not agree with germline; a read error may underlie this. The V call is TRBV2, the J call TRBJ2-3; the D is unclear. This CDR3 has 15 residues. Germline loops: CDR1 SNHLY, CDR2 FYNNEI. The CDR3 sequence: CVSSDVTDSTDTQYF. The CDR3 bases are TGTGTCAGCAGTGATGTAACAGATAGCACAGATACGCAGTATTTT.

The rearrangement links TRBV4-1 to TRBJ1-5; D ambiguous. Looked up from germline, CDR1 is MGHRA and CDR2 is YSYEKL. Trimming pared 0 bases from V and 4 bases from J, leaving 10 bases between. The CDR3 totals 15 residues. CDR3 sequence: CASSQDPGKNQPQHF. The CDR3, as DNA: TGCGCCAGCAGCCAAGATCCGGGGAAAAATCAGCCCCAGCATTTT.

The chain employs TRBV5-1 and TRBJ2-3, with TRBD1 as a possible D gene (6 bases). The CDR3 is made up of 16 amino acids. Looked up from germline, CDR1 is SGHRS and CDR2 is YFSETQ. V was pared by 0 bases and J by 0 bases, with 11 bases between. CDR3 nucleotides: TGCGCCAGCAGCTTGGCCATAACAGGGAGCACAGATACGCAGTATTTT. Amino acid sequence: CASSLAITGSTDTQYF.

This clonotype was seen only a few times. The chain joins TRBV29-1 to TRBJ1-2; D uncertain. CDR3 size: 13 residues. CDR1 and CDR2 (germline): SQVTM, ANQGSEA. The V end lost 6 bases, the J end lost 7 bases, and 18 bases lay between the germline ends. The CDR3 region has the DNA TGCAGCGTGTCCGGGTCCCTTGGGAGTGGCTACACCTTC. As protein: CSVSGSLGSGYTF.

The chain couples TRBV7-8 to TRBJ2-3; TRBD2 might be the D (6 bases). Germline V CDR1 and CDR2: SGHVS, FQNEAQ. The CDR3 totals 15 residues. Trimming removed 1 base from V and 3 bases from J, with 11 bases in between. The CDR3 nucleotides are TGTGCCAGCAGCTTAGTTGGGACTTTAACAGATACGCAGTATTTT. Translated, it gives CASSLVGTLTDTQYF.

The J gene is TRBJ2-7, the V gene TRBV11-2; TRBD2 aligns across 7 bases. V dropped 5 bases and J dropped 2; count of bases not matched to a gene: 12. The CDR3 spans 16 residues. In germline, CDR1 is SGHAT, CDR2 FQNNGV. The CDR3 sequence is CASSVLLAVSAYEQYF. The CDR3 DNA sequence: TGTGCCAGCAGCGTATTGCTAGCGGTATCGGCCTACGAGCAGTACTTC.

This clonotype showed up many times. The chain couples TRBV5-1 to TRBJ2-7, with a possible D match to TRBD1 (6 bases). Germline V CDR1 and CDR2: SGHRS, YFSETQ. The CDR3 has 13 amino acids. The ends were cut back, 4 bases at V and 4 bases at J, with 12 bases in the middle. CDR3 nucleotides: TGCGCCAGCAGCCTACAGGGAAGATACGAGCAGTACTTC. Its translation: CASSLQGRYEQYF.

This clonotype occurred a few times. In DNA, the CDR3 is TGTGCCAGCGGCGCCCAAAAGAGGGCAGGGTTTTATGGCTACACCTTC. Its translation: CASGAQKRAGFYGYTF. The chain is built from TRBV9 and TRBJ1-2; TRBD1 might be the D (5 bases). Per the germline V gene, CDR1 is SGDLS and CDR2 is YYNGEE. The V gene lost 7 bases and the J gene lost 5 bases, with 24 bases spanning the gap. This CDR3 contains 16 residues. The whole variable domain, filled in from reference TRBV9 and TRBJ1-2, reads DSGVTQTPKHLITATGQRVTLRCSPRSGDLSVYWYQQSLDQGLQFLIQYYNGEERAKGNILERFSAQQFPDLHSELNLSSLELGDSALYFCASGAQKRAGFYGYTFGSGTRLTVV.

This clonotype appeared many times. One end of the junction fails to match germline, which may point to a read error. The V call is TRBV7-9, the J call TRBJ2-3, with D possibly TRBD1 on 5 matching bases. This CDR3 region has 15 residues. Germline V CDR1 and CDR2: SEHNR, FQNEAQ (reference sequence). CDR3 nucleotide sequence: TGTGCCAGCAGTTTAGGGGTTTCTAGCACAGATACGCAGTATTTT. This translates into CASSLGVSSTDTQYF. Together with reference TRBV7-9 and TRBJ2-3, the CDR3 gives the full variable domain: DTGVSQNPRHKITKRGQNVTFRCDPISEHNRLYWYRQTLGQGPEFLTYFQNEAQLEKSRLLSDRFSAERPKGSFSTLEIQRTEQGDSAMYLCASSLGVSSTDTQYFGPGTRLTVL.

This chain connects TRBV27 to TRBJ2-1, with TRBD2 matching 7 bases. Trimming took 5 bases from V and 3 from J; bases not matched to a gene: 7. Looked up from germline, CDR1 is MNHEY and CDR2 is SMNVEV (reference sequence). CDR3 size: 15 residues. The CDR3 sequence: CASSPLADLYNEQFF. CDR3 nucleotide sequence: TGTGCCAGCAGTCCCCTAGCGGACCTCTACAATGAGCAGTTCTTC.

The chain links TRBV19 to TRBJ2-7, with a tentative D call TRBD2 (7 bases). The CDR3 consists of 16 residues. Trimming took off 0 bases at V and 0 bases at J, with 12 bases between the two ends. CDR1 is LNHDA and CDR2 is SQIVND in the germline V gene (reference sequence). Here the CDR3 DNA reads TGTGCCAGTAGTATAGAAGGGGGGGTGCCCTCCTACGAGCAGTACTTC. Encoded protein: CASSIEGGVPSYEQYF. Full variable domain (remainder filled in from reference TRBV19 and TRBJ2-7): DGGITQSPKYLFRKEGQNVTLSCEQNLNHDAMYWYRQDPGQGLRLIYYSQIVNDFQKGDIAEGYSVSREKKESFPLTVTSAQKNPTAFYLCASSIEGGVPSYEQYFGPGTRLTVT.

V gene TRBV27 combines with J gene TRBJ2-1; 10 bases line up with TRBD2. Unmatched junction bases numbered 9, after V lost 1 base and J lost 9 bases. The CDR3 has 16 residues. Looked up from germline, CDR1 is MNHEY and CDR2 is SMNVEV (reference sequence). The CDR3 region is CASSLLGPSGSSEQFF. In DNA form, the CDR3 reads TGTGCCAGCAGTTTATTGGGGCCTAGCGGGAGCAGTGAGCAGTTCTTC.

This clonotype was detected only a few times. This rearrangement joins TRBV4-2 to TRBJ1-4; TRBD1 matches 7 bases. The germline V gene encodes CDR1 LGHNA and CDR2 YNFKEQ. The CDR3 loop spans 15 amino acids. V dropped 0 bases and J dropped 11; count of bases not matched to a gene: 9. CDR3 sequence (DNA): TGTGCCAGCAGCCAAGAATTTACAGGGGAGGGGAAACTGTTTTTT. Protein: CASSQEFTGEGKLFF.

In DNA, the CDR3 is TGCAGTGCTAGGGCTCGAGCTAGGACTTACTCCTACGAGCAGTACTTC. Amino acids: CSARARARTYSYEQYF. This sequence joins TRBV20-1 and TRBJ2-7, with D perhaps matching TRBD2 (5 bases). This CDR3 spans 16 amino acids. The V gene's germline CDR1 is DFQATT and CDR2 SNEGSKA (reference sequence). V was clipped by 3 bases and J by 0 bases, with 18 bases between them.

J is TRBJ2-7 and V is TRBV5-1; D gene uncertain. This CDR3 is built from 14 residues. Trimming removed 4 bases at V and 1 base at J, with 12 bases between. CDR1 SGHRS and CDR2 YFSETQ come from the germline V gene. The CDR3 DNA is TGCGCCAGCAGCACCGACCGACCTTCCTACGAGCAGTACTTC. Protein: CASSTDRPSYEQYF.